These T cell receptor beta chains were read from a single sample in a study of monozygotic twins with inflammatory bowel disease. TCRdb re-called the 5' RACE reads and gives one entry per CDR3 protein, without DNA. The table counts about 380,000 distinct CDR3 sequences; 2.5% to 3% lies in the top ten. The sequencing input was blood. The source of these receptors is a human donor with ulcerative colitis or Crohn's disease, or a healthy co-twin of an affected twin (not recorded which). Each CDR3 is given with its conserved first and last residue.

TRBV5-1	TRBJ2-2	CASRLGRNTGELFF
TRBV19	TRBJ1-6	CATGGGNSPLHF
TRBV6-5	TRBJ1-6	CASSYSFGSPLHF
TRBV28	TRBJ2-5	CASSRLRGAYQETQYF
TRBV4-3	TRBJ2-5	CASSLRTEETQYF
TRBV5-5	TRBJ1-1	CASSSYGTLEAFF
TRBV29-1	TRBJ2-3	CSGRTDPTDTQYF
TRBV30	TRBJ2-1	CAWSVTLYNEQFF
TRBV12-3/TRBV12-4	TRBJ1-5	CASLRGGGGNQPQHF
TRBV19	TRBJ1-1	CASSIGGPWRTEAFF
TRBV20-1	TRBJ2-6	CSAPFTGTELSGANVLTF
TRBV5-1	TRBJ2-6	CASSLAHPLGSGANVLTF
TRBV12-3/TRBV12-4	TRBJ2-7	CASRKQGSSYEQYF
TRBV4-1	TRBJ2-1	CASSQEYNEQFF
TRBV5-1	TRBJ2-1	CASSLSGTSGKQFF
TRBV7-9	TRBJ2-1	CASSSGTASYNEQFF
TRBV5-1	TRBJ1-6	CASSLDGGVNSPLHF
TRBV20-1	TRBJ2-5	CSARGGVGPMRHQETQYF
TRBV29-1	TRBJ2-5	CSAADRQETQYF
TRBV6-5	TRBJ1-2	CASKTGANYGYTF
TRBV30	TRBJ2-7	CAWSSQVRYEQYF
TRBV7-9	TRBJ2-5	CASSPQGGRGTQYF
TRBV5-1	TRBJ2-3	CASSLGGLTDTQYF
TRBV5-8	TRBJ1-6	CASSLGRENSPLHF
TRBV18	TRBJ2-3	CASSPGRDTDTQYF
TRBV3-1	TRBJ2-3	CASSQDKGVSRIDTQYF
TRBV7-6	TRBJ2-1	CASSLGYAGGFTYNEQFF
TRBV3-1	TRBJ1-4	CASSHPGAEKLFF
TRBV20-1	TRBJ1-5	CSALPGGGRSQHF
TRBV7-3	TRBJ1-2	CASSSANAGTGDGYTF
TRBV27	TRBJ2-1	CASSFGRGSSYNEQFF
TRBV20-1	TRBJ2-7	CSAREDRGYSYEQYF
TRBV2	TRBJ1-1	CASATELNTEAFF
TRBV5-1	TRBJ2-5	CASSLGQRGTQYF
TRBV9	TRBJ2-1	CASSAGQGPYNEQFF
TRBV24-1	TRBJ2-2	CATSDLATANTGELFF
TRBV19	TRBJ2-7	CASRPRDTYEQYF
TRBV5-5	TRBJ1-1	CASSLFTEAFF
TRBV11-2	TRBJ2-1	CASSLDRAYEQFF
TRBV4-1	TRBJ2-1	CASSHTPGLAGGVTQFF
TRBV5-5	TRBJ1-2	CASSLDRDGYTF
TRBV10-3	TRBJ2-3	CAISEMSGGATSTDTQYF
TRBV6-2/TRBV6-3	TRBJ1-5	CASSQDPNGERGHQPQHF
TRBV29-1	TRBJ1-6	CSVQAGDNSPLHF
TRBV20-1	TRBJ2-7	CSASPGAYSYEQYF
TRBV12-3/TRBV12-4	TRBJ1-2	CASSTQGGYYGYTF
TRBV20-1	TRBJ2-2	CSARPPSGGTNTGELFF